The next 30 T cell receptor beta chains were all read from a single sample in a study of blood T cell repertoires in COVID-19. Sequencing was performed with immunoSEQ multiplex PCR; in TCRdb, only in-frame clones are kept and a portion is missing. This sample yields 250,000 or so clones, of which about 87% are seen a single time; 2.5% to 3.5% belongs to the top ten. Source material: PBMCs or T cells enriched from blood (not recorded which). These TCRs come from a woman aged 40 to 50 who had been exposed to COVID-19.

The chain carries TRBV7-9 and TRBJ2-1; 8 nucleotides line up with TRBD1. The CDR3 spans 17 residues. Germline V gene data show CDR1 as SEHNR and CDR2 as FQNEAQ (reference sequence). The ends lost 6 bases at V and 4 bases at J; junction bases unmatched: 14. CDR3 DNA sequence: TGTGCCAGCAGATTTAGGATGGCGTGGGACAGGTACAATGAGCAGTTCTTC. Translated: CASRFRMAWDRYNEQFF.

The chain carries TRBV6-5 and TRBJ1-5; 9 bases are shared with TRBD1. Germline CDR1 is MNHEY and CDR2 is SVGAGI. This CDR3 is 15 amino acids long. V lost 6 bases to trimming and J lost 5 bases; unmatched junction nucleotides: 8. CDR3 protein: CASRQRDRAYQPQHF. CDR3 sequence (DNA): TGTGCCAGCAGACAGAGGGACAGGGCATATCAGCCCCAGCATTTT.

This chain links TRBV11-2 with TRBJ2-2; D possibly corresponds to TRBD2 (5 bases). The CDR3 spans 18 residues. Looked up from germline, CDR1 is SGHAT and CDR2 is FQNNGV. Trimming took 2 bases from V and 4 from J, leaving 20 bases between them. The CDR3 DNA follows: TGTGCCAGCAGCTTATATTCGTCTAGCAGCGGAACCACCGGGGAGCTGTTTTTT. Its protein is CASSLYSSSSGTTGELFF.

This clone was observed a handful of times. The rearrangement joins TRBV3-1 (or the pseudogene TRBV3-2) to TRBJ2-7, with D unresolved. Germline V gene lookup returns CDR1 LGHDT and CDR2 YNNKEL (reference sequence). Trimming stripped 2 bases from V and 12 bases from J, with 11 bases between. The CDR3 contains 11 residues. This CDR3 reads CASSQQRVRYF. DNA of the CDR3: TGTGCCAGCAGCCAACAACGGGTACGGTACTTC.

This clone was detected a few times. The chain links TRBV29-1 to TRBJ2-2; TRBD2 might be the D (5 bases). The ends were cut back, 6 bases at V and 1 base at J, with 12 bases in the middle. The CDR3 has 14 residues. Germline loops: CDR1 SQVTM, CDR2 ANQGSEA. CDR3 protein: CSVLREGNTGELFF. CDR3 coding DNA: TGCAGCGTCCTACGCGAGGGGAACACCGGGGAGCTGTTTTTT.

The gene calls are TRBV28 and TRBJ1-3; perhaps TRBD1 as D (6 bases). The CDR3 extends over 15 amino acids. V was pared by 6 bases and J by 2 bases, with 14 bases between. Germline values: CDR1 MDHEN, CDR2 SYDVKM. The CDR3 DNA sequence: TGTGCCAGCAGATCACAGGGCACAGCTGGAAACACCATATATTTT. The encoded protein is CASRSQGTAGNTIYF.

The chain combines TRBV5-1 with TRBJ2-7, with 7 positions matching TRBD1. Germline V gene lookup returns CDR1 SGHRS and CDR2 YFSETQ. There are 15 residues in the CDR3. The DNA for the CDR3 is TGTGCCAGCATTAGGGGGCCTGTTTTCCGAGACGAGCAGTACGTC. Translation: CASIRGPVFRDEQYV.

This chain links TRBV6-7 with TRBJ2-7; D may be TRBD2 (5 bases). TRBV6-7 is noted as an ORF with a role that remains uncertain. CDR3 size: 19 residues. Trimming took off 4 bases at V and 4 bases at J, with 29 bases between the two ends. The CDR3 region has the DNA TGTGCCAGCAGTTTACAATCGGGGAATCAAAGGCCCTTTGGGTACGAGCAGTACGTC. Translation gives CASSLQSGNQRPFGYEQYV.

This rearrangement joins TRBV3-1 (or the pseudogene TRBV3-2) to TRBJ1-5; D gene unclear. Trimming took off 1 base at V and 2 bases at J, with 12 bases between the two ends. Germline CDR1 reads LGHDT; CDR2 reads YNNKEL (reference sequence). This CDR3 comprises 16 residues. In DNA, the CDR3 is TGTGCCAGCAGCCAAGCAGCGGGTAGGGGCAATCAGCCCCAGCATTTT. Translation gives CASSQAAGRGNQPQHF.

In this sample, this clone turned up once. The V gene is TRBV28, the J gene TRBJ2-3; possible D gene TRBD2, 6 bases. CDR3 size: 13 residues. The V gene lost 10 bases and the J gene lost 3 bases, with 14 bases spanning the gap. Germline CDR1 and CDR2: MDHEN and SYDVKM. The CDR3 sequence: CATLRGITDTQYF. The CDR3 DNA sequence: TGTGCCACCCTGCGGGGTATAACAGATACGCAGTATTTT.

V is TRBV7-2 and J is TRBJ2-7; no firm D call. V was pared by 5 bases and J by 4 bases, with 12 bases between. The CDR3 extends over 13 amino acids. The germline gives CDR1 SGHTA, CDR2 FQGNSA. This chain's CDR3 is CASSIKSRYEQYF. The CDR3 nucleotides are TGTGCCAGCAGCATTAAGTCCCGGTACGAGCAGTACTTC. Using reference TRBV7-2 and TRBJ2-7 for the parts outside the CDR3, the full variable domain is GAGVSQSPSNKVTEKGKDVELRCDPISGHTALYWYRQSLGQGLEFLIYFQGNSAPDKSGLPSDRFSAERTGGSVSTLTIQRTQQEDSAVYLCASSIKSRYEQYFGPGTRLTVT.

This clone was observed a handful of times. The DNA of the CDR3 is TGTGCCAGCAGCGGACAGGGGGCCACTGAAGCTTTCTTT. This encodes CASSGQGATEAFF. The rearrangement joins TRBV12-3 or TRBV12-4 to TRBJ1-1; 11 bases line up with TRBD1. The CDR3 is 13 residues long. V shed 6 bases, J shed 4 bases, and the junction held 1 base outside the gene matches.

The gene calls are TRBV4-1 and TRBJ1-2, with 7 bases aligning to TRBD1. Germline CDR1 MGHRA, CDR2 YSYEKL. V shed 3 bases, J shed 4 bases, and the junction held 11 bases outside the gene matches. This CDR3 has 16 amino acids. This CDR3 is CASSHWTGGPIYGYTF. Here the CDR3 DNA reads TGCGCCAGCAGCCATTGGACAGGTGGGCCGATCTATGGCTACACCTTC.

With respect to this clone: Germline and junction disagree at one end, which may indicate a read error. The chain uses TRBV4-2 and TRBJ1-1; TRBD1 agrees at 7 bases. The CDR3 is 14 amino acids. Germline V gene data show CDR1 as LGHNA and CDR2 as YNFKEQ. Written as DNA, the CDR3 is TGTGCCAGCAGCTACAAGACAGGGAACGCTGAAGCTTTCTTT. Its protein product is CASSYKTGNAEAFF.

The genes are TRBV27 and TRBJ2-3; perhaps TRBD2 as D (5 bases). Germline values: CDR1 MNHEY, CDR2 SMNVEV (reference sequence). The CDR3 sequence is 13 residues long. V was cut by 3 bases and J by 4 bases, with 8 bases left in between. The CDR3 nucleotides read TGTGCCAGCAGTTTTACTAGGGCAGATACGCAGTATTTT. Its protein is CASSFTRADTQYF.

This clone was recorded once. V is TRBV3-1 (or the pseudogene TRBV3-2) and J is TRBJ1-5, with TRBD1 as a possible D gene (6 bases). V lost 3 bases to trimming and J lost 0 bases, with 9 bases between them. The length of the CDR3 is 15 residues. Germline V gene sequence: CDR1 LGHDT, CDR2 YNNKEL (reference sequence). Here the CDR3 reads CASSHGTSSNQPQHF. CDR3 coding DNA: TGTGCCAGCAGCCACGGGACATCTAGCAATCAGCCCCAGCATTTT.

The rearrangement joins TRBV6-1 to TRBJ2-5; tentatively, D is TRBD2 (6 bases). The CDR3 totals 14 residues. Trimming took 3 bases from V and 4 from J, leaving 12 bases between them. CDR1 is MNHNS and CDR2 is SASEGT in the germline V gene. CDR3 bases: TGTGCCAGCAGTGAGCGACTAGGACGAGAGACCCAGTACTTC. Amino acids: CASSERLGRETQYF.

The J gene is TRBJ2-7, the V gene TRBV7-6; D might be TRBD1 (8 bases). The CDR3 runs to 15 residues. V dropped 6 bases and J dropped 0 bases, with 15 bases sitting between them. From germline, CDR1 is SGHVS and CDR2 FNYEAQ. The CDR3 region is CASSPQGGPSYEQYF. CDR3 bases: TGTGCCAGCAGTCCACAGGGGGGGCCCTCCTACGAGCAGTACTTC. The full variable domain, its missing parts supplied by reference TRBV7-6 and TRBJ2-7, is GAGVSQSPRYKVTKRGQDVALRCDPISGHVSLYWYRQALGQGPEFLTYFNYEAQQDKSGLPNDRFSAERPEGSISTLTIQRTEQRDSAMYRCASSPQGGPSYEQYFGPGTRLTVT.

For this clone: Compared with germline, one end of the junction differs, possibly owing to a read error. The chain combines TRBV6-5 with TRBJ2-3; tentatively, D is TRBD1 (5 bases). Germline V gene sequence: CDR1 MNHEY, CDR2 SVGAGI. The CDR3 is made up of 13 amino acids. The CDR3 is CASTRGLTGTQYF. CDR3 DNA sequence: TGTGCCAGCACTAGGGGCCTTACAGGTACGCAGTATTTT.

With respect to this clone: The junction and the germline gene differ at one end; a read error may be behind it. The chain carries TRBV5-1 and TRBJ2-3; 11 bases are a match to TRBD2. CDR3 length equals 17 residues. The germline V gene encodes CDR1 SGHRS and CDR2 YFSETQ. CDR3 nucleotide sequence: TGTGCCAGCAGCTTGGCTAGCGGGAGGCAGAGCACAGATACGCAGTATTTT. It is translated as CASSLASGRQSTDTQYF.

A remark on this clone: The junction does not match germline at one end; this may be a read error. The CDR3 DNA reads TGTGCCAGCAGCTTGGGACAGGGGGCGCAAGAGACCCAGTACTTC. Encoded protein: CASSLGQGAQETQYF. The chain couples TRBV5-1 to TRBJ2-5, with 12 bases identical to TRBD1. CDR3 length equals 15 residues. The V gene's germline CDR1 is SGHRS and CDR2 YFSETQ.

The chain uses TRBV7-9 and TRBJ1-2; the match to TRBD1 covers 9 bases. CDR3 length: 17 residues. Trimming removed 2 bases from V and 7 bases from J; junction bases left unmatched: 14. Germline assignment: CDR1 SEHNR and CDR2 FQNEAQ (reference sequence). The CDR3 DNA sequence: TGTGCCAGCAGCTTACCCAGGACAGGGGAGATCAAAGTTGGCTACACCTTC. Its translation: CASSLPRTGEIKVGYTF.

CDR3 region: CASSSPRTGGGNTIYF. CDR3 sequence (DNA): TGTGCCAGCAGCAGCCCCAGGACAGGCGGTGGAAACACCATATATTTT. The chain recombines TRBV21-1 with TRBJ1-3; TRBD1 is the table's D call, not checked against the DNA. TRBV21-1 is a recognized pseudogene. The CDR3 consists of 16 residues.

This chain uses TRBV7-9 with TRBJ2-7, with 9 bases aligning to TRBD1. The CDR3 totals 18 residues. After removal of 3 bases from V and 7 bases from J, the junction contained 19 bases not matched to a gene. Germline V gene sequence: CDR1 SEHNR, CDR2 FQNEAQ (reference sequence). The CDR3 spells CASSLWGQGPTGGREQYF. The CDR3, as DNA: TGTGCCAGCAGCTTGTGGGGACAGGGTCCTACCGGGGGAAGGGAGCAGTACTTC.

V usage is TRBV30 and J usage is TRBJ1-3; D remains unclear. Germline V gene sequence: CDR1 GTSNPN, CDR2 SVGIG (reference sequence). Trimming shortened V by 5 bases and J by 2 bases, and 10 bases separated the two germline ends. The CDR3 extends over 13 amino acids. The CDR3 DNA sequence: TGTGCCTGGGACAATCGTGCTGGAAACACCATATATTTT. Translating gives CAWDNRAGNTIYF.

The chain has TRBV9 and TRBJ2-7; D may be TRBD2 (5 bases). V dropped 3 bases and J dropped 2 bases, with 15 bases sitting between them. CDR1 and CDR2 from the germline V gene are SGDLS and YYNGEE. This CDR3 has 15 amino acids. Here the CDR3 DNA reads TGTGCCAGCAGCGCGGGGTTAGGTACCCCCTACGAGCAGTACTTC. It codes for CASSAGLGTPYEQYF.

This sequence joins TRBV7-8 and TRBJ1-6, with unresolved D. V lost 7 bases to trimming and J lost 0 bases, with 13 bases between them. The CDR3 covers 16 residues. Germline-derived CDR1 and CDR2 are SGHVS and FQNEAQ. CDR3 bases: TGTGCCAGCACCCTAAGAGAGAGCTCCTATAATTCACCCCTCCACTTT. The encoded protein is CASTLRESSYNSPLHF.

The chain is built from TRBV10-3 and TRBJ1-3, with 7 bases lining up with TRBD1. Trimming took 4 bases from V and 1 from J; bases not matched to a gene: 10. The CDR3 totals 17 residues. CDR1 ENHRY and CDR2 SYGVKD come from the germline V gene. The CDR3 DNA is TGTGCCATCAGTGTACCGGGACAGAGACTGTCTGGAAACACCATATATTTT. It codes for CAISVPGQRLSGNTIYF.

The chain recombines TRBV28 with TRBJ1-6; 7 bases are shared with TRBD1. V lost 4 bases and J lost 4; bases outside the gene matches: 4. Germline lookup yields CDR1 MDHEN and CDR2 SYDVKM. The length of the CDR3 is 15 residues. The CDR3 here is CASSSPGQYNSPLHF. Here the CDR3 DNA reads TGTGCCAGCAGTTCCCCGGGACAGTATAATTCACCCCTCCACTTT.

The chain uses TRBV6-5 and TRBJ1-4; 10 positions agree with TRBD1. From germline, CDR1 is MNHEY and CDR2 SVGAGI. Trimming took 5 bases from V and 6 from J; bases not matched to a gene: 3. There are 14 residues in the CDR3. This chain's CDR3 is CASSPGQGYEKLFF. The CDR3 nucleotides are TGTGCCAGCAGTCCGGGACAGGGGTATGAAAAACTGTTTTTT.